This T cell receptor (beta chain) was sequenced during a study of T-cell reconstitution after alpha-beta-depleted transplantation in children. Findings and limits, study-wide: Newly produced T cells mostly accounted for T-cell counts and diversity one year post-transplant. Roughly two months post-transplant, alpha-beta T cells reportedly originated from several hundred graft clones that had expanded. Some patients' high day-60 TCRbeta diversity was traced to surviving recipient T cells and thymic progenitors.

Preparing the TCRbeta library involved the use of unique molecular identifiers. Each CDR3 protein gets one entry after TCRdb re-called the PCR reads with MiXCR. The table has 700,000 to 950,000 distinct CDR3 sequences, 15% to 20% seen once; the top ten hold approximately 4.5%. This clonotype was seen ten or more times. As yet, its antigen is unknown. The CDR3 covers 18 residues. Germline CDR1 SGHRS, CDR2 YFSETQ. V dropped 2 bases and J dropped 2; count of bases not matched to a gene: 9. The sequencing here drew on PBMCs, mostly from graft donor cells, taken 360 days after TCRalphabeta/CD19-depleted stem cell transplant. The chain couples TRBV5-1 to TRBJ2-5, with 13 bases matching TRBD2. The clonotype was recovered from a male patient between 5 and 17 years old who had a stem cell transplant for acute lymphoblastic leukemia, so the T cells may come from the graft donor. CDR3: CASSLPATSGRTQETQYF. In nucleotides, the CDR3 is TGCGCCAGCAGCTTACCTGCGACTAGCGGGAGGACACAAGAGACCCAGTACTTC.